Below, one T cell receptor beta chain is given with its context. The CDR3 length is 15 residues. V was clipped by 5 bases and J by 3 bases, with 14 bases between them. Germline-derived CDR1 and CDR2 are LNHDA and SQIVND (reference sequence). Assay: immunoSEQ multiplex PCR; the TCRdb copy retains only in-frame clones and omits some. Among over 200,000 clones listed, roughly four fifths were seen once. The entry originates in a study of blood T cell repertoires in COVID-19. This chain links TRBV19 with TRBJ1-5; TRBD1 is a possible D gene (6 bases). The receptor was isolated from a woman aged 40 to 50 with active or convalescent COVID-19. The sequenced material came from peripheral blood. This CDR3 reads CASSGGQFYNQPQHF. The CDR3 DNA reads TGTGCCAGTAGTGGCGGACAGTTTTACAATCAGCCCCAGCATTTT. The full variable domain, with the rest looked up from reference TRBV19 and TRBJ1-5, is DGGITQSPKYLFRKEGQNVTLSCEQNLNHDAMYWYRQDPGQGLRLIYYSQIVNDFQKGDIAEGYSVSREKKESFPLTVTSAQKNPTAFYLCASSGGQFYNQPQHFGDGTRLSIL.